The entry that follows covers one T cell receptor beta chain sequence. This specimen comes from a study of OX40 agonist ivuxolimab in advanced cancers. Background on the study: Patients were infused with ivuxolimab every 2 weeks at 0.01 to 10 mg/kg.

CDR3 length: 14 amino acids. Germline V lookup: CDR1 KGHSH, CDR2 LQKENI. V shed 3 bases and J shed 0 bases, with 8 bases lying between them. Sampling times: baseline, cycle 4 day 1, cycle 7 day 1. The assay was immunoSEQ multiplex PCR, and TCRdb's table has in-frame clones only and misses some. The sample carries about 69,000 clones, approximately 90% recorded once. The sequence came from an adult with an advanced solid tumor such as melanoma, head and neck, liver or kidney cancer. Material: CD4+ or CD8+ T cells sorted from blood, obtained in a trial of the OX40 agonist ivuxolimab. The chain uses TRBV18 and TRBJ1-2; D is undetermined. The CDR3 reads CASSPIDSNYGYTF. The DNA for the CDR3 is TGTGCCAGCTCACCGATAGATTCTAACTATGGCTACACCTTC.